There are many counts of the clone carrying this T cell receptor beta chain. Its antigen is not identified. This sample is part of a study of T cells in Graves' hyperthyroidism and ophthalmopathy. In the study overall: Peripheral blood specimens were obtained at initial diagnosis, prior to any treatment.

Amplified regions were TCR beta CDR3 sequences from RNA transcripts. An initial round of RT-PCR targeting the TCR CDR3 relied on the HTBI primer set. TCRdb redid the calling of the multiplex PCR reads with MiXCR, one entry per CDR3 protein. The table records approximately 410,000 distinct CDR3 sequences, roughly 14% of them present only once. Study conclusions and caveats: In the blood, most expanded thyroid clonotypes above 0.001 appeared as well. A 13 V-J model separated ophthalmopathy from stable hyperthyroidism.

The sequencing input was blood. This sequence originates from a young man with Graves' ophthalmopathy.

CDR3: CAWSVQGLNQPQHF. In DNA form, the CDR3 reads TGTGCCTGGAGTGTTCAGGGACTCAATCAGCCCCAGCATTTT. The chain uses TRBV30 and TRBJ1-5; D might be TRBD1 (5 bases). CDR1 is GTSNPN and CDR2 is SVGIG in the germline V gene (reference sequence). V lost 0 bases, J lost 3 bases, and 9 bases lay in between. The CDR3 has 14 amino acids.